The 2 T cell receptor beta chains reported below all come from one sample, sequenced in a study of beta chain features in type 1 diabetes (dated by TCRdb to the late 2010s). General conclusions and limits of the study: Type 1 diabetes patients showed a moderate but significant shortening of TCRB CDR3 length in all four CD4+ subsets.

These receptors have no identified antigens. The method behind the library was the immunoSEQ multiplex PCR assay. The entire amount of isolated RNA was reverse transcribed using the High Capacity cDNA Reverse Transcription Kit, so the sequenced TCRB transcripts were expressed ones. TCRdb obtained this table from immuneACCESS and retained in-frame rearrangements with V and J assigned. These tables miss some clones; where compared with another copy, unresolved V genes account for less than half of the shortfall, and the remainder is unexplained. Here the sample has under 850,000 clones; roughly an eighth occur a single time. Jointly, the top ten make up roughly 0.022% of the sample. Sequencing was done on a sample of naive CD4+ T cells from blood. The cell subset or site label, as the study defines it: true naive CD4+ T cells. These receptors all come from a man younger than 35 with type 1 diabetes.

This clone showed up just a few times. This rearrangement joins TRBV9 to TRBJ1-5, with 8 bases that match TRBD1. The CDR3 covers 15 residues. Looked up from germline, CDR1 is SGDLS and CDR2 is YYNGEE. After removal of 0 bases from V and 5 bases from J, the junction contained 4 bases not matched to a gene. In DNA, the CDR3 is TGTGCCAGCAGCGTAGGACAGGGGATCGATCAGCCCCAGCATTTT. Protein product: CASSVGQGIDQPQHF. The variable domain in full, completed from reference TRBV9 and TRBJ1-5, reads DSGVTQTPKHLITATGQRVTLRCSPRSGDLSVYWYQQSLDQGLQFLIQYYNGEERAKGNILERFSAQQFPDLHSELNLSSLELGDSALYFCASSVGQGIDQPQHFGDGTRLSIL.

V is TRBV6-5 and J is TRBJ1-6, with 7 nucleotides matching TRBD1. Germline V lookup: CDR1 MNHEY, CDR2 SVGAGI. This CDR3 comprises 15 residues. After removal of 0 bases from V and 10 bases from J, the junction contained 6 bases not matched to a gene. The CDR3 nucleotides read TGTGCCAGCAGTTACTCAGCAGGGGGAGAATCACCCCTCCACTTT. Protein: CASSYSAGGESPLHF.